The source of this TCR beta chain is a study of OX40 agonist ivuxolimab in advanced cancers. Study-wide context: Ivuxolimab was an agonistic, fully human IgG2 monoclonal antibody directed against OX40 (CD134), a costimulatory receptor. Prior anti-PD-1, anti-PD-L1 or anti-CTLA-4 therapy was permitted, and checkpoint inhibitors had been received by 40% to 50% of dose-escalation patients. Among the roughly 52 dose-escalation patients, about 20 had hepatocellular carcinoma, 15 or so melanoma, 9 renal cell carcinoma and 9 head and neck cancer. The paper describes the monotherapy dose-escalation part (N of about 54 patients) of the phase I trial of ivuxolimab. Partial responses occurred in three dose-escalation patients: two with cutaneous melanoma and one with hepatocellular carcinoma. Intravenous ivuxolimab was administered to patients every 2 weeks at six dose levels: 0.01, 0.1, 0.3, 1.5, 3 and 10 mg/kg. In the dose-escalation cohort, around four fifths of patients were male, and the mean age was around 65 years with a range of roughly 23 to 90. Peripheral TCRbeta sequencing aimed to test whether ivuxolimab altered TCR sequence diversity and caused clonal T-cell expansion. Beyond this particular receptor, the publication reports: Low levels of normalized T-cell clonal expansion were also seen in some patients who did not respond. Which antigens the clonally expanded peripheral T cells were specific for was not determined. At doses of 0.1 to 3.0 mg/kg, clonal expansion of both CD4+ and CD8+ blood T cells was observed from baseline to week 6. After ivuxolimab, CD8+ T cells had more expanded clones than CD4+ T cells on average. In the 0.1-3.0 mg/kg groups, partial responders had among the lowest normalized peripheral clonal expansion, particularly in CD8+ T cells.

The trial excluded patients who had a history of autoimmune disease or who were on systemic immunosuppression. Peripheral blood for TCR sequencing was collected from all dose cohorts at baseline, on cycle 4 day 1, and on cycle 7 day 1. Samples were obtained from an open-label, multicenter, first-in-human phase I dose-escalation trial of ivuxolimab. Adults with locally advanced or metastatic melanoma, renal cell carcinoma, hepatocellular carcinoma or head and neck squamous cell carcinoma were enrolled in the trial. CD4+ and CD8+ T cells were sorted separately from peripheral blood before TCR sequencing. As concerns this clone: The antigen this receptor binds is unknown. No base quality values were provided; no much bigger clone lies one nucleotide off.

Reading the germline V gene gives CDR1 LGHNA and CDR2 YSLEER. Ends trimmed: V by 1 base, J by 4 bases; bases unmatched to a gene: 6. The CDR3 has 15 amino acids, counting the end cysteine and phenylalanine. This entry keeps only the CDR3 DNA: 45 bases, framed from base 1. To sequence the TCRbeta CDR3 region, genomic DNA was isolated from the sorted cells. TCRbeta CDR3 regions were sequenced using the immunoSEQ Assay. TCRdb limited this immuneACCESS table to in-frame rearrangements with V and J called. A share of clones is missing; checked studies link under half to unresolved V genes, and the rest is unexplained. Here the sample has approximately 90,000 clones; 89% occur a single time. The ten most abundant clones make up 0.3% to 0.4% of the sample.

This receptor was obtained from an adult with an advanced solid tumor such as melanoma, head and neck, liver or kidney cancer. Sequenced material: CD4+ or CD8+ T cells sorted from blood, taken in a trial of the OX40 agonist ivuxolimab. In this chain, TRBV4-3 is recombined with TRBJ2-5, and TRBD2 matches 7 of the central bases. Here the CDR3 is given as CASSQGAGSGETQYF. The DNA sequence follows: TGCGCCAGCAGCCAAGGAGCGGGGTCGGGAGAGACCCAGTACTTC.